The present TCR beta chain was sequenced within a study of siplizumab effects on memory and regulatory T cells. Study outcomes and limitations: Naive T cells were seemingly more diverse than memory cells, and major contributions to the alloresponse seemed to be made by them. Only a minor fraction of alloreactive clones mapped to unstimulated subsets.

V gave up 0 bases and J gave up 0 bases, with 7 bases separating them. This CDR3 contains 15 residues. Germline values: CDR1 SEHNR, CDR2 FQNEAQ (reference sequence). A remark on this clone: Its cognate antigen is unknown.

Produced via immunoSEQ multiplex PCR; TCRdb's table is partial and in-frame only. The sample includes over 80,000 clones, around 94% of them seen just once. The sample consisted of non-Treg CD4+ T cells sorted from blood. This TCR was recovered from a human donor in good health. The rearrangement links TRBV7-9 to TRBJ2-3; no reliable D call. CDR3 sequence: CASSLAKGSTDTQYF. DNA for the CDR3: TGTGCCAGCAGCTTAGCGAAGGGTAGCACAGATACGCAGTATTTT.